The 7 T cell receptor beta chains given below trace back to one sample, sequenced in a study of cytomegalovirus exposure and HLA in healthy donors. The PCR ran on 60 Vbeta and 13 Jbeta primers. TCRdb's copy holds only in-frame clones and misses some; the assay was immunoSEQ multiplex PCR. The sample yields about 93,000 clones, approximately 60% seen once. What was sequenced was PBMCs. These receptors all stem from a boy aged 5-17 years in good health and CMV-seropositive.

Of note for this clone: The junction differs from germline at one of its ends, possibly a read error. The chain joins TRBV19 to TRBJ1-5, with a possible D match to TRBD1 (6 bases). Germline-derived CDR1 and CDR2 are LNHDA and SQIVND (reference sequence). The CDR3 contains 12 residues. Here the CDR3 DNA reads TGTGCCAGTACCCTGGGGGCTCAGCCCCAGAATTTT. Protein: CASTLGAQPQNF.

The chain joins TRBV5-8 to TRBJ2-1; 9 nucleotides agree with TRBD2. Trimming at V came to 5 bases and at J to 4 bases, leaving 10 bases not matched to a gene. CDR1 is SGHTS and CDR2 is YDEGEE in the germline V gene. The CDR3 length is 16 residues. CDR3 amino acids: CASREIRTSAYNEQFF. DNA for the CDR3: TGTGCCAGCAGGGAGATTAGGACTAGCGCATACAATGAGCAGTTCTTC.

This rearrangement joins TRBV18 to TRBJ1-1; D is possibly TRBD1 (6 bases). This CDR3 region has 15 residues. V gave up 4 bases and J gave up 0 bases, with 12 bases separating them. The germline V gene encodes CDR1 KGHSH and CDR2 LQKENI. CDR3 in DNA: TGTGCCAGCTCACGAACCACAGGGATGAACACTGAAGCTTTCTTT. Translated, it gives CASSRTTGMNTEAFF.

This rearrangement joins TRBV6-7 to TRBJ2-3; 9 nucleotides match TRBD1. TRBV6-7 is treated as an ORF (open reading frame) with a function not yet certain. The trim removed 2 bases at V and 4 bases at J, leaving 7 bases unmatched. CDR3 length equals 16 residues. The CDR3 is CASSYPNRGRADTQYF. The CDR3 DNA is TGTGCCAGCAGTTACCCTAACAGGGGGCGGGCAGATACGCAGTATTTT.

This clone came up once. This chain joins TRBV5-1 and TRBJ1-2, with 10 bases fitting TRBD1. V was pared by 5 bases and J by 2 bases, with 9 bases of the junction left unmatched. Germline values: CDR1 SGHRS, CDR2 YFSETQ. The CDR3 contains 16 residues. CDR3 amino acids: CASSYGTGEGNYGYTF. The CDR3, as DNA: TGCGCCAGCAGTTATGGGACAGGGGAAGGGAACTATGGCTACACCTTC.

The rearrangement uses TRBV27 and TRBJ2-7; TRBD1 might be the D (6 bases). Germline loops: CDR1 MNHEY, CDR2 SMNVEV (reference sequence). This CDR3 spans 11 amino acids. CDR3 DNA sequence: TGTACCTCAGGGGCTTTTTACGAGCAGTACTTC. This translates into CTSGAFYEQYF.

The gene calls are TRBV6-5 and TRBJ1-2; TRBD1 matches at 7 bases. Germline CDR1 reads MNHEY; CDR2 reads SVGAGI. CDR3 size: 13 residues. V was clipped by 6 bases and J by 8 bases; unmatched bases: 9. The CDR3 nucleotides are TGTGCCAGCAGCCGGACAGGTCTTGAAGGCTACACCTTC. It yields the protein CASSRTGLEGYTF.